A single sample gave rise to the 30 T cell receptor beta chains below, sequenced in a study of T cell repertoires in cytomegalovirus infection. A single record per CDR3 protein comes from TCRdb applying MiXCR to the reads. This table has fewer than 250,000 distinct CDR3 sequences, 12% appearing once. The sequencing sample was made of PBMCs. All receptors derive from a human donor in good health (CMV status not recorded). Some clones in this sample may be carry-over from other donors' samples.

The CDR3: CSAVGGNNSPLHF. The CDR3 coding sequence is TGCAGTGCTGTCGGGGGGAATAATTCACCCCTCCACTTT. V and J are TRBV20-1 and TRBJ1-6; TRBD1 might be the D (5 bases). V was pared by 5 bases and J by 5 bases, with 10 bases between. There are 13 residues in the CDR3. Germline loops: CDR1 DFQATT, CDR2 SNEGSKA (reference sequence).

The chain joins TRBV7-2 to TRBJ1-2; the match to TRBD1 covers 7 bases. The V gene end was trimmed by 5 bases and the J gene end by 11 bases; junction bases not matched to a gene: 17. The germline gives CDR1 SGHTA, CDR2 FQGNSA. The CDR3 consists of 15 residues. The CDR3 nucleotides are TGTGCCAGCAGCCCTTCATCCGGGACAGAGGGCGGTTACACCTTC. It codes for CASSPSSGTEGGYTF.

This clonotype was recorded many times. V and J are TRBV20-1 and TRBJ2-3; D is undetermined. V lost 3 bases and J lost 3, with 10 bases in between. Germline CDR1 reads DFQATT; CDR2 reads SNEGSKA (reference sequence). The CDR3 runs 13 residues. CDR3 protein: CSASDVTTDTQYF. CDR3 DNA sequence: TGCAGTGCTAGTGATGTGACAACAGATACGCAGTATTTT.

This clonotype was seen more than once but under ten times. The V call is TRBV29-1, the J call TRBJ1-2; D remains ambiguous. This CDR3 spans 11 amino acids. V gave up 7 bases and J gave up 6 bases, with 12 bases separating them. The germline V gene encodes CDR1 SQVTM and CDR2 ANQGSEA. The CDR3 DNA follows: TGCAGCGGCGAGTCCATGGATGGCTACACCTTC. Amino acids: CSGESMDGYTF.

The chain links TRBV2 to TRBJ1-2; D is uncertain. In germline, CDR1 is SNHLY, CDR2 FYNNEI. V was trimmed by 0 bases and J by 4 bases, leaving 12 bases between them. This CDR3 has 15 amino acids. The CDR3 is CASSEAGGLSYGYTF. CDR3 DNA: TGTGCCAGCAGTGAAGCCGGAGGTCTGAGCTATGGCTACACCTTC. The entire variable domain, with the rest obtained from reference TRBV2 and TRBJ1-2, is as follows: EPEVTQTPSHQVTQMGQEVILRCVPISNHLYFYWYRQILGQKVEFLVSFYNNEISEKSEIFDDQFSVERPDGSNFTLKIRSTKLEDSAMYFCASSEAGGLSYGYTFGSGTRLTVV.

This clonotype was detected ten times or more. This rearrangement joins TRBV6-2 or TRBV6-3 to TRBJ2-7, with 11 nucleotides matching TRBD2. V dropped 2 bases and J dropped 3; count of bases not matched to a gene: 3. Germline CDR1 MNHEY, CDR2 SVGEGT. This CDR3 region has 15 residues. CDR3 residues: CASSYETSGIYEQYF. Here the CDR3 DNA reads TGTGCCAGCAGTTACGAGACTAGCGGGATCTACGAGCAGTACTTC.

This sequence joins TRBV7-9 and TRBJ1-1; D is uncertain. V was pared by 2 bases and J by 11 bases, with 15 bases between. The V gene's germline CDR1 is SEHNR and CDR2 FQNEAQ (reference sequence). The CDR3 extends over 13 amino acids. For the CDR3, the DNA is TGTGCCAGCAGCTTAATGACCGCGAGGAGGGCTTTCTTT. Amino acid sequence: CASSLMTARRAFF.

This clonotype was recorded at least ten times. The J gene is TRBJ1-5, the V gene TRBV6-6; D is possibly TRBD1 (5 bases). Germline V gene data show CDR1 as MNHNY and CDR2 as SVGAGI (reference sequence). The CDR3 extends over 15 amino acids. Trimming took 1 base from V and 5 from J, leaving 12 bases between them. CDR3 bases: TGTGCCAGCAGTTACTGGGGGGGTTCGGATCAGCCCCAGCATTTT. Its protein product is CASSYWGGSDQPQHF.

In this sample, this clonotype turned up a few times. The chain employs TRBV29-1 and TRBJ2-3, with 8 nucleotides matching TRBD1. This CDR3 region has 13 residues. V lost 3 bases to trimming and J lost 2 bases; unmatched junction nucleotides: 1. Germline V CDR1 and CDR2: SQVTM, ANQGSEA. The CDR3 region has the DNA TGCAGCGTTGAGGGACAGGCCACAGATACGCAGTATTTT. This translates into CSVEGQATDTQYF.

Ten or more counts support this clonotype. CDR3 sequence (DNA): TGTGCCAGCAGCTTTACTTACAGAGAGGAAGCTTTCTTT. Its protein product is CASSFTYREEAFF. This chain joins TRBV7-2 and TRBJ1-1; the D is unclear. The CDR3 runs 13 residues. Germline values: CDR1 SGHTA, CDR2 FQGNSA. V was cut by 3 bases and J by 8 bases, with 13 bases left in between.

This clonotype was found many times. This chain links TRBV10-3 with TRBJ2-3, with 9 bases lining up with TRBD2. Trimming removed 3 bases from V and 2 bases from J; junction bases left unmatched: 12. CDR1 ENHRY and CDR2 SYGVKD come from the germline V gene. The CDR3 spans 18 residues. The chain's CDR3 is CAISDRASGMTPTDTQYF. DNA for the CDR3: TGTGCCATCAGTGACCGGGCTAGCGGGATGACCCCCACAGATACGCAGTATTTT.

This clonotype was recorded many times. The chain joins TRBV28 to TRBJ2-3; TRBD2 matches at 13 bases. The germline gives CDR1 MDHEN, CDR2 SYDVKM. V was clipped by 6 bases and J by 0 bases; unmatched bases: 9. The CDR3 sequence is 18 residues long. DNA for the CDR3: TGTGCCAGCAGCCCTACTAGCGGGAGGGCCCTGAGCACAGATACGCAGTATTTT. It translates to CASSPTSGRALSTDTQYF.

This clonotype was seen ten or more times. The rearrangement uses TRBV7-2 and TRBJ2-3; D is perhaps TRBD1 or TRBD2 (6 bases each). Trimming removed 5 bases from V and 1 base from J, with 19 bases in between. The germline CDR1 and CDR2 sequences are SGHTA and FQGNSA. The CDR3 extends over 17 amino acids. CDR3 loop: CASSPRQVAVGTDTQYF. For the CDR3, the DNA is TGTGCCAGCAGCCCCCGACAGGTAGCGGTGGGCACAGATACGCAGTATTTT.

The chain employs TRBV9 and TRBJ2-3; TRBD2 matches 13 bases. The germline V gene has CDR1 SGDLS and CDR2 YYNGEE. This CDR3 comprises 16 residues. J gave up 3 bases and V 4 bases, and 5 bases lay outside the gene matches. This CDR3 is CASSFGLAGVTDTQYF. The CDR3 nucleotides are TGTGCCAGCAGCTTCGGACTAGCGGGAGTAACAGATACGCAGTATTTT.

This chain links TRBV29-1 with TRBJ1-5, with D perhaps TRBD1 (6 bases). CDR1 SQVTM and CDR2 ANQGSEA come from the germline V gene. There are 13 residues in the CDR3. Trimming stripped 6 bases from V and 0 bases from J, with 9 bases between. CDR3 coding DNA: TGCAGCGTACGGACAGTTAGCAATCAGCCCCAGCATTTT. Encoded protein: CSVRTVSNQPQHF.

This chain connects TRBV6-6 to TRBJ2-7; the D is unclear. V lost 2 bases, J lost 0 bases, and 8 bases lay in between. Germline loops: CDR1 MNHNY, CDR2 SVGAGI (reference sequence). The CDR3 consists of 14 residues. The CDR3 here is CASSYPASSYEQYF. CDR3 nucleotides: TGTGCCAGCAGTTACCCGGCGAGCTCCTACGAGCAGTACTTC.

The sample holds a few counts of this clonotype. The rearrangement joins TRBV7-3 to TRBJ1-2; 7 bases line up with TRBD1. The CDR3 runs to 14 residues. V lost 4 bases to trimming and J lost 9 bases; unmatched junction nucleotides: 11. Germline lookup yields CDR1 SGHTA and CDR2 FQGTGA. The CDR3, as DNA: TGTGCCAGCAGCTCTACAGGGGCAGGAGGGAGCTACACCTTC. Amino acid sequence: CASSSTGAGGSYTF.

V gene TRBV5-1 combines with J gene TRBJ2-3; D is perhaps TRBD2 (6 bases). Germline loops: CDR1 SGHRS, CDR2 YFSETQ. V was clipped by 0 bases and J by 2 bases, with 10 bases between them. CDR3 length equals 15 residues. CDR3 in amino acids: CASSLGGEFTDTQYF. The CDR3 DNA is TGCGCCAGCAGCTTGGGGGGGGAATTCACAGATACGCAGTATTTT.

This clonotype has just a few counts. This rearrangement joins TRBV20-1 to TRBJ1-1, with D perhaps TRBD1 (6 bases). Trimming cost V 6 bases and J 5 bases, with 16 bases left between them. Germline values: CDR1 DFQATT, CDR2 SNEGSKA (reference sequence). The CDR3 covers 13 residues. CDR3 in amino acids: CSAFKGGATEAFF. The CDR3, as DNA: TGCAGTGCGTTCAAGGGGGGGGCGACTGAAGCTTTCTTT.

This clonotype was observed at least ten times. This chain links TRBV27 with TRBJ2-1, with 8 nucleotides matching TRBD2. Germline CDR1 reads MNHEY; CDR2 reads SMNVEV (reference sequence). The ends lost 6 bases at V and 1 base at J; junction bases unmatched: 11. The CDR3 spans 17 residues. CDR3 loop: CASSAGGGGSSYNEQFF. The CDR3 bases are TGTGCCAGCAGCGCGGGGGGTGGCGGGAGTTCCTACAATGAGCAGTTCTTC.

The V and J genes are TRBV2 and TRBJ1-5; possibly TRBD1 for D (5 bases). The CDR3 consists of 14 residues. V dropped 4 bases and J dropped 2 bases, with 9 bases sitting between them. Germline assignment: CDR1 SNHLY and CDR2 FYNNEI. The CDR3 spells CASSGGKGNQPQHF. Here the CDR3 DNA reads TGTGCCAGCAGTGGGGGGAAGGGCAATCAGCCCCAGCATTTT.

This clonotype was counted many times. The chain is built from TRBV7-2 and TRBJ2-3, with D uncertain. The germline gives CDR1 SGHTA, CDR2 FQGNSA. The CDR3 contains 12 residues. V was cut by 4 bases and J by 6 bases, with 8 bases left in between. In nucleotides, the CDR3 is TGTGCCAGCAGCTCTATTAGGGATACGCAGTATTTT. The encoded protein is CASSSIRDTQYF.

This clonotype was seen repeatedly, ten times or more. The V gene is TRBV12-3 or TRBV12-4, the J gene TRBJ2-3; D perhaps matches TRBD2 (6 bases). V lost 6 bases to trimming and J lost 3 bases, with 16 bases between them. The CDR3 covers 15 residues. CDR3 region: CASRSQGRYTDTQYF. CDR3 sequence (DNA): TGTGCCAGCAGATCCCAAGGGAGGTATACAGATACGCAGTATTTT.

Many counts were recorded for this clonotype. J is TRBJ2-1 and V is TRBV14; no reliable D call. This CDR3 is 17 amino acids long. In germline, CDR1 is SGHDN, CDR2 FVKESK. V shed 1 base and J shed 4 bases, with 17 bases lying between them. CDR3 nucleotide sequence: TGTGCCAGCAGCCAAGCCCCCAGACAAGATCCTTACAATGAGCAGTTCTTC. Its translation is CASSQAPRQDPYNEQFF.

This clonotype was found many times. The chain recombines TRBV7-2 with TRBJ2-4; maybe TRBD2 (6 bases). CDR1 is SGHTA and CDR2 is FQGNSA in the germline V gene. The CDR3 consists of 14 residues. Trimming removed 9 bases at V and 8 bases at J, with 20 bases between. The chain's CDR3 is CASGPPGTADIQYF. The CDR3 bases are TGTGCCAGTGGCCCTCCCGGGACTGCTGACATTCAGTACTTC.

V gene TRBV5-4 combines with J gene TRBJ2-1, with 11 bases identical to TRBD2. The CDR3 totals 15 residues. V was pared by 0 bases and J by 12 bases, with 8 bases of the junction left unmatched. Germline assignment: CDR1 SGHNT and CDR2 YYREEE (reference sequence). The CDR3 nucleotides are TGTGCCAGCAGCTTGGACCTAGCGGGAGGCCAGGGGCAGTTCTTC. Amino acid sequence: CASSLDLAGGQGQFF.

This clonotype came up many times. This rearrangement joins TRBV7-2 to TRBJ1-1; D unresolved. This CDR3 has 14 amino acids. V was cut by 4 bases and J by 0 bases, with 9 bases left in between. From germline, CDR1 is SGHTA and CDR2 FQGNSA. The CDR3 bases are TGTGCCAGCAGCTGGAACAGCATGAACACTGAAGCTTTCTTT. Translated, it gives CASSWNSMNTEAFF.

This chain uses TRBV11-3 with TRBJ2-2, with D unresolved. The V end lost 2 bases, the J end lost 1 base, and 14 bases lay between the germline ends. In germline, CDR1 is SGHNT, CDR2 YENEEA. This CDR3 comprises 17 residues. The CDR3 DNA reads TGTGCCAGCAGCTTAAGTCTAGACCTCTGGAACACCGGGGAGCTGTTTTTT. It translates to CASSLSLDLWNTGELFF. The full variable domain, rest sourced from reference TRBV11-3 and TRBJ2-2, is EAGVVQSPRYKIIEKKQPVAFWCNPISGHNTLYWYLQNLGQGPELLIRYENEEAVDDSQLPKDRFSAERLKGVDSTLKIQPAELGDSAVYLCASSLSLDLWNTGELFFGEGSRLTVL.

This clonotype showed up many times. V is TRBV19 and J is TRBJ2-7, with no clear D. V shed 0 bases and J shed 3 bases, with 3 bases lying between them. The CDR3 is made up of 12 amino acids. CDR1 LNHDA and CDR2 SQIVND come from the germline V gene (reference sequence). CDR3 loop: CASSIEGYEQYF. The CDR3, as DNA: TGTGCCAGTAGTATAGAGGGCTACGAGCAGTACTTC.

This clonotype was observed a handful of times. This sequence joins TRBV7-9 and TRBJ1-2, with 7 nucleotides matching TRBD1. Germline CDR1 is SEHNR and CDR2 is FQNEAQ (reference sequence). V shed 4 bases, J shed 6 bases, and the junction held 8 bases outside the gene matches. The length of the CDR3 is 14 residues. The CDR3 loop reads CASSSRQGGDGYTF. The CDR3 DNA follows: TGTGCCAGCAGCTCTCGACAGGGCGGGGATGGCTACACCTTC. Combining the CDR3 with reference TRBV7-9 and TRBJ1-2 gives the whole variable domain DTGVSQNPRHKITKRGQNVTFRCDPISEHNRLYWYRQTLGQGPEFLTYFQNEAQLEKSRLLSDRFSAERPKGSFSTLEIQRTEQGDSAMYLCASSSRQGGDGYTFGSGTRLTVV.